The clone carrying this TCR beta chain is a singleton in its sample. This specimen belongs to a study of shared clonotypes between healthy human individuals. CDR3 length: 17 residues. The germline gives CDR1 MNHEY, CDR2 SMNVEV (reference sequence). J was trimmed by 6 bases and V by 7 bases; bases with no gene match: 16. This table comes from immunoSEQ multiplex PCR, and its TCRdb copy is limited to in-frame clones, with some not included. The sample lists under 600,000 clones, around 80% occurring once. The sequence came from a woman aged 40 to 55 in good health. Some clones in this sample may be carry-over from other donors' samples. This sequence joins TRBV27 and TRBJ2-2, with 8 bases identical to TRBD2. The specimen sequenced was PBMCs. This CDR3 reads CASTPTIGTRWPGELFF. In DNA, the CDR3 is TGTGCCAGCACCCCGACAATAGGGACTAGGTGGCCCGGGGAGCTGTTTTTT.